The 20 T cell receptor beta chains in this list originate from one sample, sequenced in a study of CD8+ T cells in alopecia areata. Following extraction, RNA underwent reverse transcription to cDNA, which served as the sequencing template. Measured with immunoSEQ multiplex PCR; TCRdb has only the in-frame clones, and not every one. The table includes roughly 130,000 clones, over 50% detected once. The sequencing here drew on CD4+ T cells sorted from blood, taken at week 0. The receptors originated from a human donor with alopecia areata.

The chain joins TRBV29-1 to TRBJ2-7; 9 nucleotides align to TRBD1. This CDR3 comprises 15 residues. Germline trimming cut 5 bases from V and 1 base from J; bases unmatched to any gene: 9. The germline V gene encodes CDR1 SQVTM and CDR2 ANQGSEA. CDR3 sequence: CSVSPPGQGSYEQYF. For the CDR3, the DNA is TGCAGCGTTTCGCCACCGGGACAGGGTTCCTACGAGCAGTACTTC.

The CDR3 nucleotides are TGTGCCAGCAGTTTCCCCCGATCATATGTAGACACTGAAGCTTTCTTT. Protein: CASSFPRSYVDTEAFF. The chain joins TRBV28 to TRBJ1-1; no firm D call. The CDR3 is 16 amino acids. V was shortened by 3 bases and J by 3 bases, with 17 bases between the two germline ends. The V gene's germline CDR1 is MDHEN and CDR2 SYDVKM.

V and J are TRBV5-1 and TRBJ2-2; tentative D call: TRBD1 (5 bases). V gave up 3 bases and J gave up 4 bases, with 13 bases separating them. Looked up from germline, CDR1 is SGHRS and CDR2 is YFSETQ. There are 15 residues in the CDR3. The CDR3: CASSSDSQVTGELFF. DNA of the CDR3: TGCGCCAGCAGCTCCGACAGCCAGGTCACCGGGGAGCTGTTTTTT.

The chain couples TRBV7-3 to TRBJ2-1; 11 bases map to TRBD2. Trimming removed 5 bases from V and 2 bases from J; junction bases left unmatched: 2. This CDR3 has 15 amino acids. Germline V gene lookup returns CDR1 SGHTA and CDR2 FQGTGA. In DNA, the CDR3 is TGTGCCAGCAGCGCGACTAGCGGGGCCTACAATGAGCAGTTCTTC. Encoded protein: CASSATSGAYNEQFF.

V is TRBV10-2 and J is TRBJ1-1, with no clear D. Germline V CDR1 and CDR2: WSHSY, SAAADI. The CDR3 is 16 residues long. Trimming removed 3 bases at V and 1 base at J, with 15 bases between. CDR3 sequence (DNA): TGCGCCAGCAGTGACATCTCCCGCCGGGGGAACACTGAAGCTTTCTTT. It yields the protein CASSDISRRGNTEAFF.

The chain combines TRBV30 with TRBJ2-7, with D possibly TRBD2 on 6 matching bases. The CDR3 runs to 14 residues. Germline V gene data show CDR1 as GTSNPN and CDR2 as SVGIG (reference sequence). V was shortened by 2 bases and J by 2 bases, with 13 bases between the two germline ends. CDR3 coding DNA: TGTGCCTGGAGTTATAATAGCGGAGCCTACGAGCAGTACTTC. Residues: CAWSYNSGAYEQYF.

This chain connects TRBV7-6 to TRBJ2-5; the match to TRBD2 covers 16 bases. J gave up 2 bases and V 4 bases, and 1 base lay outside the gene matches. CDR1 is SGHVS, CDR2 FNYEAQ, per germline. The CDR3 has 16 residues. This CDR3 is CASSSGLAGGQETQYF. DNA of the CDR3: TGTGCCAGCAGCTCGGGACTAGCGGGGGGGCAAGAGACCCAGTACTTC.

CDR3 residues: CAFRQVSGNTIYF. CDR3 sequence (DNA): TGTGCCTTCCGACAGGTCTCTGGAAACACCATATATTTT. The gene calls are TRBV30 and TRBJ1-3, with a weak D call TRBD1 (6 bases). CDR1 and CDR2 (germline): GTSNPN, SVGIG (reference sequence). The V end was cut by 7 bases, the J end by 0 bases, with 10 bases between. The CDR3 runs to 13 residues.

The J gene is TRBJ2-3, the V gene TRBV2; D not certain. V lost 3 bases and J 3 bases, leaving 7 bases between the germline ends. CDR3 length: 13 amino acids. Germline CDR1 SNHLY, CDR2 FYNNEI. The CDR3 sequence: CASSEVMTDTQYF. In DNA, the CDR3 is TGTGCCAGCAGTGAGGTTATGACAGATACGCAGTATTTT.

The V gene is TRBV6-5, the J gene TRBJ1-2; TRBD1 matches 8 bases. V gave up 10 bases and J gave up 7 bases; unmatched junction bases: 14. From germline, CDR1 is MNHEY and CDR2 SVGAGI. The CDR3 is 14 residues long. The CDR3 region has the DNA TGTGCCACCTATGGGGGGCAGGGGGCGCGTGGCTACACCTTC. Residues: CATYGGQGARGYTF.

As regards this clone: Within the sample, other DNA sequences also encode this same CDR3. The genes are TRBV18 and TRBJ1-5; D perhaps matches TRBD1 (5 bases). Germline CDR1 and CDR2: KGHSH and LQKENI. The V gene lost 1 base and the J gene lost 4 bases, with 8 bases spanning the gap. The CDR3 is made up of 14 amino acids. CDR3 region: CASSPRQGNQPQHF. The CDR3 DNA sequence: TGTGCCAGCTCACCACGTCAGGGAAATCAGCCCCAGCATTTT. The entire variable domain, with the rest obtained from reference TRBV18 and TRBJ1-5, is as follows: NAGVMQNPRHLVRRRGQEARLRCSPMKGHSHVYWYRQLPEEGLKFMVYLQKENIIDESGMPKERFSAEFPKEGPSILRIQQVVRGDSAAYFCASSPRQGNQPQHFGDGTRLSIL.

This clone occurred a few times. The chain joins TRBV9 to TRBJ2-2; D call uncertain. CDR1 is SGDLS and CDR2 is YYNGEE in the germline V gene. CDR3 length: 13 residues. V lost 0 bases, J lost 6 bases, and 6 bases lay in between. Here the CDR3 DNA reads TGTGCCAGCAGCGTAGAAATAGCCGGGGAGCTGTTTTTT. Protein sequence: CASSVEIAGELFF.

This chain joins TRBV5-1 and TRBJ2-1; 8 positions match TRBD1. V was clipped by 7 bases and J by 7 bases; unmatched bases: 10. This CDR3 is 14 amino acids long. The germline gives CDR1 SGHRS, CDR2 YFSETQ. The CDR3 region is CASQTGQALNEQFF. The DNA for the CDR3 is TGCGCCAGCCAAACGGGACAGGCTTTGAATGAGCAGTTCTTC.

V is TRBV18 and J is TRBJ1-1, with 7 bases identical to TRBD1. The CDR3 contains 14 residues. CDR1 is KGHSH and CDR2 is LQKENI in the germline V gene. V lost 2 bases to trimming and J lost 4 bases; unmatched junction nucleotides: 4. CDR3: CASSPKQGGTEAFF. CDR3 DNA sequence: TGTGCCAGCTCACCAAAGCAGGGGGGCACTGAAGCTTTCTTT.

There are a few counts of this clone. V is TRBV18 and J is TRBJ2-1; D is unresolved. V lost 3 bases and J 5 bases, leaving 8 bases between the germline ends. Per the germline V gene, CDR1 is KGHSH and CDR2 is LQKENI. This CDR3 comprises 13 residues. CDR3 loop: CASSPIPDNEQFF. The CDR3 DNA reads TGTGCCAGCTCACCTATCCCCGACAATGAGCAGTTCTTC. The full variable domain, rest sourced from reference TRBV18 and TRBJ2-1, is NAGVMQNPRHLVRRRGQEARLRCSPMKGHSHVYWYRQLPEEGLKFMVYLQKENIIDESGMPKERFSAEFPKEGPSILRIQQVVRGDSAAYFCASSPIPDNEQFFGPGTRLTVL.

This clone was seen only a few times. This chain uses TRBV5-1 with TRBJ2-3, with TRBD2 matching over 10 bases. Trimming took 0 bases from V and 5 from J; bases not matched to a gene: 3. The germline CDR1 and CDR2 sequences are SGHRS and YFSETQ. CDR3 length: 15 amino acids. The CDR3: CASSLGLAGEDTQYF. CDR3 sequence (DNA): TGCGCCAGCAGCTTGGGTCTAGCGGGAGAAGATACGCAGTATTTT.

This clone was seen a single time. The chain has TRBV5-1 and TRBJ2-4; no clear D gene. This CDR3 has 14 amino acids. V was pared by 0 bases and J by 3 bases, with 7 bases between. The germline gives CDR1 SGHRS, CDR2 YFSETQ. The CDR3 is CASSLAVGKNIQYF. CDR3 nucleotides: TGCGCCAGCAGCTTGGCCGTTGGCAAAAACATTCAGTACTTC.

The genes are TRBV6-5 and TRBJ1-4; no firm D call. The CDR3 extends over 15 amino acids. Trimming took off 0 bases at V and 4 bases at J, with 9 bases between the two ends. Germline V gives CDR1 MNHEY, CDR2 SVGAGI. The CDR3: CASSYSNQVNEKLFF. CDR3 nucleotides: TGTGCCAGCAGTTACTCCAATCAGGTTAATGAAAAACTGTTTTTT.

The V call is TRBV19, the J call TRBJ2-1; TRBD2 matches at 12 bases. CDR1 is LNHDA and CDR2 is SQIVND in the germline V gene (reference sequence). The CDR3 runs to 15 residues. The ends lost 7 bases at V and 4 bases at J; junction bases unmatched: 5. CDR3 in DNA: TGTGCCAGTACGGCACTAGCGGGGGGTTACAATGAGCAGTTCTTC. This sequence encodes CASTALAGGYNEQFF.

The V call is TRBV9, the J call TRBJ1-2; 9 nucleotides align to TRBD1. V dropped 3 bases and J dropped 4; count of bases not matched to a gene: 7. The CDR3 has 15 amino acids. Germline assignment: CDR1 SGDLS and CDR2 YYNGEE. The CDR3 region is CASSDAGQGSYGYTF. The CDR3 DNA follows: TGTGCCAGCAGCGATGCGGGACAGGGTTCCTATGGCTACACCTTC.